This TCR beta chain emerged from a study of blood T cell repertoires in COVID-19. For the study at large: From the United States, Italy and Spain came samples of acute and convalescent COVID-19. The analysed material was cDNA or gDNA that came from T cells, B-cell-depleted T cells, or PBMCs.

Germline V lookup: CDR1 SGHKS, CDR2 YYEKEE (reference sequence). CDR3 size: 15 residues. The V gene end was trimmed by 4 bases and the J gene end by 4 bases; junction bases not matched to a gene: 6. Per the original methods: Amplified reference gene primers provided the basis for estimating nucleated cell counts. TCRdb's table, derived via immunoSEQ multiplex PCR, lists solely in-frame clones and lacks some. Clone size and V and J calls were adopted from that table, with D and trimming inferred from the DNA. The sample gives approximately 220,000 clones, more than 80% of which show up once; roughly 3% is in the top ten. Participant-given clinical history determined each cohort assignment.

The TCR originated in a young woman in a cohort exposed to, infected with or recovered from COVID-19 (not recorded which). The material sequenced was PBMCs or T cells enriched from blood (not recorded which). The V and J genes are TRBV5-5 and TRBJ1-4; 8 nucleotides match TRBD1. The CDR3 nucleotides read TGTGCCAGCAGCCCGGGACAGGCGGGTAATGAAAAACTGTTTTTT. It codes for CASSPGQAGNEKLFF.